The rows below give T cell receptor beta chains drawn from one sample of a study of blood T cells in healthy people across ages. A single record per CDR3 protein comes from TCRdb applying MiXCR to the 5' RACE reads. This table has 750,000 to 950,000 distinct CDR3 sequences, about 53% appearing once. Sequenced: blood. The source is a man aged 80 or over in good health. Each CDR3 is given with its conserved first and last residue. Fields, in order: J gene, D gene, clone size, V gene, CDR3 protein, CDR3 DNA. D genes are given only for firm matches. The listing skips clone size in some rows; elsewhere it reads once, few, many or a size class.

j_gene: TRBJ1-1; d_gene: -; abundance: -; v_gene: TRBV12-3/TRBV12-4; CDR3aa: CASTTIDRYTEAFF; CDR3nt: TGTGCCAGCACCACAATTGACAGGTACACTGAAGCTTTCTTT
j_gene: TRBJ1-4; d_gene: TRBD1; abundance: -; v_gene: TRBV25-1; CDR3aa: CASSENRGPGEKLFF; CDR3nt: TGTGCCAGCAGTGAAAACAGGGGGCCGGGGGAAAAACTGTTTTTT
j_gene: TRBJ1-4; d_gene: TRBD1; abundance: few; v_gene: TRBV5-6; CDR3aa: CASSSVQGDDEKLFF; CDR3nt: TGTGCCAGCAGCTCCGTACAGGGGGACGATGAAAAACTGTTTTTT
j_gene: TRBJ1-2; d_gene: -; abundance: few; v_gene: TRBV24-1; CDR3aa: CATSAPRGNYGYTF; CDR3nt: TGTGCCACCAGTGCACCCCGGGGGAATTATGGCTACACCTTC
j_gene: TRBJ2-7; d_gene: TRBD2; abundance: -; v_gene: TRBV12-3/TRBV12-4; CDR3aa: CASKGAGAHEQYF; CDR3nt: TGTGCCAGCAAGGGAGCGGGAGCCCACGAGCAGTACTTC
j_gene: TRBJ1-4; d_gene: -; abundance: -; v_gene: TRBV7-9; CDR3aa: CASSAAIGEKLFF; CDR3nt: TGTGCCAGCAGCGCAGCGATTGGTGAAAAACTGTTTTTT
j_gene: TRBJ2-5; d_gene: TRBD2; abundance: -; v_gene: TRBV20-1; CDR3aa: CSAPPGGSGGETQYF; CDR3nt: TGCAGTGCCCCCCCAGGAGGGTCGGGAGGGGAGACCCAGTACTTC
j_gene: TRBJ1-2; d_gene: -; abundance: -; v_gene: TRBV27; CDR3aa: CASSFSQGANYGYTF; CDR3nt: TGTGCCAGCAGTTTCTCACAGGGAGCTAACTATGGCTACACCTTC
j_gene: TRBJ2-7; d_gene: -; abundance: -; v_gene: TRBV27; CDR3aa: CASSLLGMGSYEQYF; CDR3nt: TGTGCCAGCAGTTTACTGGGGATGGGCTCCTACGAGCAGTACTTC
j_gene: TRBJ1-4; d_gene: -; abundance: few; v_gene: TRBV5-5; CDR3aa: CASSSLPGHMNNEKLFF; CDR3nt: TGTGCCAGCAGCTCACTCCCCGGGCACATGAATAATGAAAAACTGTTTTTT
j_gene: TRBJ2-7; d_gene: -; abundance: -; v_gene: TRBV12-3/TRBV12-4; CDR3aa: CASSLGRGRYYEQYF; CDR3nt: TGTGCCAGCAGTTTAGGACGAGGGAGATACTACGAGCAGTACTTC
j_gene: TRBJ2-1; d_gene: TRBD2; abundance: -; v_gene: TRBV5-1; CDR3aa: CASSRPGLAENEQFF; CDR3nt: TGCGCCAGCAGCCGTCCGGGACTAGCGGAAAATGAGCAGTTCTTC
j_gene: TRBJ2-3; d_gene: -; abundance: -; v_gene: TRBV25-1; CDR3aa: CATNPKGSRYAYF; CDR3nt: TGTGCCACTAATCCAAAGGGGAGTAGATACGCGTATTTT
j_gene: TRBJ2-1; d_gene: -; abundance: -; v_gene: TRBV5-1; CDR3aa: CASSLSPRGANEQFF; CDR3nt: TGCGCCAGCAGCTTGTCGCCAAGGGGGGCGAATGAGCAGTTCTTC
j_gene: TRBJ2-7; d_gene: TRBD2; abundance: -; v_gene: TRBV20-1; CDR3aa: CSARTSVGEQYF; CDR3nt: TGCAGTGCCAGGACTAGCGTGGGCGAGCAGTACTTC
j_gene: TRBJ1-1; d_gene: TRBD1; abundance: -; v_gene: TRBV5-1; CDR3aa: CASSTTDRGGMAFF; CDR3nt: TGCGCCAGCAGCACTACCGACAGGGGCGGCATGGCTTTCTTT
j_gene: TRBJ2-6; d_gene: TRBD1; abundance: -; v_gene: TRBV9; CDR3aa: CASSVIPGQGVGSGVNVLTF; CDR3nt: TGTGCCAGCAGCGTCATACCGGGACAGGGTGTTGGTTCTGGGGTCAACGTCCTGACTTTC
j_gene: TRBJ2-5; d_gene: TRBD2; abundance: -; v_gene: TRBV5-1; CDR3aa: CASSHLAGGGETQYF; CDR3nt: TGCGCCAGCAGTCATCTAGCGGGAGGCGGTGAGACCCAGTACTTC
j_gene: TRBJ2-5; d_gene: TRBD2; abundance: -; v_gene: TRBV20-1; CDR3aa: CSARGLAGQQTQYF; CDR3nt: TGCAGTGCTAGAGGACTAGCGGGACAACAGACCCAGTACTTC
j_gene: TRBJ2-3; d_gene: -; abundance: -; v_gene: TRBV12-3/TRBV12-4; CDR3aa: CASTPGPGTDTQYF; CDR3nt: TGTGCCAGCACCCCGGGCCCGGGCACAGATACGCAGTATTTT
j_gene: TRBJ2-5; d_gene: TRBD2; abundance: -; v_gene: TRBV10-3; CDR3aa: CAISVLAGGNEQYF; CDR3nt: TGTGCCATCAGTGTACTAGCGGGAGGGAATGAGCAGTACTTC
j_gene: TRBJ2-5; d_gene: -; abundance: -; v_gene: TRBV9; CDR3aa: CASSVVHGGEQYF; CDR3nt: TGTGCCAGCAGCGTAGTACATGGAGGTGAGCAGTACTTC
j_gene: TRBJ2-6; d_gene: -; abundance: -; v_gene: TRBV15; CDR3aa: CATSRDPRTTLAANVLTF; CDR3nt: TGTGCCACCAGCAGAGATCCCCGGACAACCTTAGCTGCCAACGTCCTGACTTTC
j_gene: TRBJ1-6; d_gene: -; abundance: few; v_gene: TRBV20-1; CDR3aa: CSAREGGVYNSPLHF; CDR3nt: TGCAGTGCTAGAGAGGGGGGGGTGTATAATTCACCCCTCCACTTT
j_gene: TRBJ1-2; d_gene: -; abundance: few; v_gene: TRBV6-1; CDR3aa: CASSTVKTTGGYTF; CDR3nt: TGTGCCAGCTCAACGGTAAAGACGACGGGCGGCTACACCTTC
j_gene: TRBJ2-7; d_gene: TRBD1; abundance: -; v_gene: TRBV27; CDR3aa: CASSSLPGTEIAYEQYF; CDR3nt: TGTGCCAGCAGTTCCCTACCGGGGACAGAAATAGCCTACGAGCAGTACTTC
j_gene: TRBJ2-7; d_gene: -; abundance: -; v_gene: TRBV11-2; CDR3aa: CASSLDLGGPYYEQYF; CDR3nt: TGTGCCAGCAGCTTAGATCTAGGCGGGCCCTATTACGAGCAGTACTTC
j_gene: TRBJ2-3; d_gene: TRBD1; abundance: few; v_gene: TRBV14; CDR3aa: CASSHIGQGTDTQYF; CDR3nt: TGTGCCAGCAGCCATATAGGACAGGGTACAGATACGCAGTATTTT
j_gene: TRBJ2-3; d_gene: TRBD1; abundance: -; v_gene: TRBV12-3/TRBV12-4; CDR3aa: CASSPGQGEYF; CDR3nt: TGTGCCAGCAGTCCGGGACAGGGAGAGTATTTT
j_gene: TRBJ2-1; d_gene: TRBD2; abundance: -; v_gene: TRBV7-7; CDR3aa: CASSQGTSGSGNEQFF; CDR3nt: TGTGCTAGCAGCCAAGGGACTAGCGGGAGTGGCAATGAGCAGTTCTTC
j_gene: TRBJ2-7; d_gene: -; abundance: -; v_gene: TRBV29-1; CDR3aa: CSVAEGSHEQYF; CDR3nt: TGCAGCGTTGCGGAGGGCTCCCACGAGCAGTACTTC
j_gene: TRBJ1-2; d_gene: -; abundance: few; v_gene: TRBV20-1; CDR3aa: CSAPLGGGYTF; CDR3nt: TGCAGTGCCCCCTTAGGTGGTGGCTACACCTTC
j_gene: TRBJ2-1; d_gene: -; abundance: -; v_gene: TRBV20-1; CDR3aa: CSAMGGATYNEQFF; CDR3nt: TGCAGTGCTATGGGGGGGGCCACCTACAATGAGCAGTTCTTC
j_gene: TRBJ2-1; d_gene: TRBD1; abundance: -; v_gene: TRBV29-1; CDR3aa: CSVLLPRTGGTEQFF; CDR3nt: TGCAGCGTCCTTCTCCCGCGGACAGGGGGGACTGAGCAGTTCTTC
j_gene: TRBJ2-7; d_gene: -; abundance: -; v_gene: TRBV27; CDR3aa: CASRRTGALYEQYF; CDR3nt: TGTGCCAGCAGGCGGACGGGAGCACTCTACGAGCAGTACTTC
j_gene: TRBJ1-2; d_gene: TRBD1; abundance: -; v_gene: TRBV29-1; CDR3aa: CSVELDRGLYGYTF; CDR3nt: TGCAGCGTTGAACTGGACAGGGGCCTCTATGGCTACACCTTC
j_gene: TRBJ1-1; d_gene: -; abundance: -; v_gene: TRBV7-2; CDR3aa: CASSLAGSGAEAFF; CDR3nt: TGTGCCAGCAGCTTAGCAGGGTCAGGCGCTGAAGCTTTCTTT
j_gene: TRBJ2-7; d_gene: TRBD1; abundance: few; v_gene: TRBV29-1; CDR3aa: CSVDGQGTYEQYF; CDR3nt: TGCAGCGTTGACGGACAGGGTACCTACGAGCAGTACTTC
j_gene: TRBJ1-4; d_gene: -; abundance: -; v_gene: TRBV12-3/TRBV12-4; CDR3aa: CASSIRGREDEKLFF; CDR3nt: TGTGCCAGCAGTATCCGTGGGCGGGAGGATGAAAAACTGTTTTTT
j_gene: TRBJ2-1; d_gene: TRBD2; abundance: once; v_gene: TRBV7-8; CDR3aa: CASSVNLAGVYNEQFF; CDR3nt: TGTGCCAGCAGCGTCAATCTAGCGGGAGTCTACAATGAGCAGTTCTTC
j_gene: TRBJ2-5; d_gene: TRBD2; abundance: -; v_gene: TRBV11-3; CDR3aa: CASSSSSGRREQYF; CDR3nt: TGTGCCAGCAGCTCATCTAGCGGGAGGAGGGAGCAGTACTTC
j_gene: TRBJ2-3; d_gene: -; abundance: few; v_gene: TRBV7-9; CDR3aa: CASSFTSSTDTQYF; CDR3nt: TGTGCCAGCAGCTTCACTAGTAGCACAGATACGCAGTATTTT
j_gene: TRBJ2-1; d_gene: TRBD2; abundance: once; v_gene: TRBV20-1; CDR3aa: CSARRLAGAYNEQFF; CDR3nt: TGCAGTGCTAGGCGTCTAGCGGGAGCCTACAATGAGCAGTTCTTC
j_gene: TRBJ2-7; d_gene: -; abundance: -; v_gene: TRBV7-2; CDR3aa: CASSFDCVVREQYF; CDR3nt: TGTGCCAGCAGCTTCGACTGCGTTGTCCGCGAGCAGTACTTC
j_gene: TRBJ2-1; d_gene: -; abundance: -; v_gene: TRBV18; CDR3aa: CASSPVPYEQFF; CDR3nt: TGTGCCAGCTCACCAGTCCCCTACGAGCAGTTCTTC
j_gene: TRBJ2-7; d_gene: TRBD1; abundance: many; v_gene: TRBV29-1; CDR3aa: CSVARTGSSYEQYF; CDR3nt: TGCAGCGTTGCAAGGACAGGGTCTTCCTACGAGCAGTACTTC
j_gene: TRBJ2-2; d_gene: -; abundance: -; v_gene: TRBV5-1; CDR3aa: CASADTGELFF; CDR3nt: TGCGCCAGCGCGGACACCGGGGAGCTGTTTTTT
j_gene: TRBJ1-1; d_gene: -; abundance: few; v_gene: TRBV4-2; CDR3aa: CASSQDLARAALAEAFF; CDR3nt: TGTGCCAGCAGCCAAGATCTTGCCAGGGCCGCTCTGGCTGAAGCTTTCTTT
j_gene: TRBJ2-2; d_gene: -; abundance: -; v_gene: TRBV20-1; CDR3aa: CSARDRGAGELFF; CDR3nt: TGCAGTGCTAGAGACCGAGGGGCCGGGGAGCTGTTTTTT